One sample yielded the 5 T cell receptor beta chains listed below, sequenced in a study of breast tumors, draining lymph nodes, adjacent tissues. TCRdb analysed the multiplex PCR reads with MiXCR anew, one entry per CDR3 protein. The sample yields 100,000 to 150,000 distinct CDR3 sequences, just under 20% seen once. Samples came from axillary lymph nodes draining the breast cancer. Sequenced input: axillary lymph node tissue. The receptors were gathered from a female donor with breast cancer. Some clones in this sample may be carry-over from other donors' samples.

The chain carries TRBV5-1 and TRBJ1-1; D ambiguous. The CDR3 covers 16 residues. Trimming left V 0 bases short and J 3 bases short, with 15 bases between. From germline, CDR1 is SGHRS and CDR2 YFSETQ. CDR3 nucleotide sequence: TGCGCCAGCAGCTTGGGGTCGAGAATCCCTCACACTGAAGCTTTCTTT. Its protein product is CASSLGSRIPHTEAFF.

This clonotype was picked up a small number of times. The gene calls are TRBV2 and TRBJ2-4; D is uncertain. The CDR3 covers 12 residues. Germline V gene sequence: CDR1 SNHLY, CDR2 FYNNEI. V lost 4 bases and J 5 bases, leaving 6 bases between the germline ends. CDR3 in amino acids: CASSGDENIQYF. The CDR3 DNA reads TGTGCCAGCAGTGGGGATGAAAACATTCAGTACTTC.

This clonotype was observed many times. The genes are TRBV6-5 and TRBJ2-3; D assignment may be TRBD1 or TRBD2 (5 bases each). The V gene lost 5 bases and the J gene lost 8 bases, with 20 bases spanning the gap. Looked up from germline, CDR1 is MNHEY and CDR2 is SVGAGI. The CDR3 has 15 amino acids. The CDR3 region is CASSPPGPRARTQYF. The CDR3 region has the DNA TGTGCCAGCAGTCCACCGGGACCGAGGGCGCGTACGCAGTATTTT.

This clonotype was picked up one time. A read error may be the cause here, since a much bigger clone is one base away. The rearrangement joins TRBV6-6 to TRBJ1-4; TRBD1 agrees at 7 bases. Germline assignment: CDR1 MNHNY and CDR2 SVGAGI (reference sequence). The CDR3 contains 14 residues. V lost 6 bases, J lost 5 bases, and 6 bases stayed unmatched. The chain's CDR3 is CASRATGSNEKLFF. The CDR3 DNA reads as TGTGCCAGCAGGGCGACAGGGTCAAATGAAAAACTGTTTTTT.

This clonotype was found many times. This chain connects TRBV29-1 to TRBJ2-3; 12 bases line up with TRBD1. V lost 8 bases and J lost 6; bases outside the gene matches: 12. The CDR3 totals 15 residues. Germline-derived CDR1 and CDR2 are SQVTM and ANQGSEA. The CDR3 bases are TGCAGCTCCGAACCGGGACAGGGGGCTGGGGATACGCAGTATTTT. Translation: CSSEPGQGAGDTQYF.